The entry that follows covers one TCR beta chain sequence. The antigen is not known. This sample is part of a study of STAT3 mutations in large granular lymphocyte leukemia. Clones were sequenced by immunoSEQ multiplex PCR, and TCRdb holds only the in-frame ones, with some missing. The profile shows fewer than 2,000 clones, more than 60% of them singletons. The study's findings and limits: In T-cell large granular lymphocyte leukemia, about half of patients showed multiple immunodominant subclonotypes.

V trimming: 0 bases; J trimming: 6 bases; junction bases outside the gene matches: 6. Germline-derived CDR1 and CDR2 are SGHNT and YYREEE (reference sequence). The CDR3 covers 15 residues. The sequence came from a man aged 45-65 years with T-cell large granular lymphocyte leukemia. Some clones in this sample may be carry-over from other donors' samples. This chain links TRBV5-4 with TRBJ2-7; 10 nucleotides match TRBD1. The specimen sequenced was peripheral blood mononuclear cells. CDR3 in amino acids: CASSLALGQGFEQYF. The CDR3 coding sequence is TGTGCCAGCAGCTTGGCCCTGGGACAGGGGTTCGAGCAGTACTTC. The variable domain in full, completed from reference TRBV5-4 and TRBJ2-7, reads ETGVTQSPTHLIKTRGQQVTLRCSSQSGHNTVSWYQQALGQGPQFIFQYYREEENGRGNFPPRFSGLQFPNYSSELNVNALELDDSALYLCASSLALGQGFEQYFGPGTRLTVT.